This T cell receptor gamma chain was observed in a study of gamma delta lymphoproliferative disorders and STAT genes (dated by TCRdb to the late 2010s). About the full investigation: Of the 9 Tgammadelta LGLL patients who were sequenced, 4 had symptomatic disease and 5 followed an indolent course. Gamma-chain libraries were prepared from at least 50 ng of genomic DNA using the LymphoTrack Dx TCRG Assay. Because no corresponding Invivoscribe delta assay was available, delta-chain libraries were prepared according to the standard operating procedure of the EuroClonality-NGS working group. The study profiled TCR gamma and delta CDR3 repertoires by deep sequencing in Tgammadelta lymphoproliferative disease patients and healthy controls, within a larger immunophenotypic and STAT-mutation study. The TCR-sequenced pilot group comprised under 10 Tgammadelta large granular lymphocyte leukemia patients and a couple of hepatosplenic T-cell lymphoma patients. To confirm results, two gamma-chain samples and all delta-chain samples were sequenced twice.

CDR1 and CDR2 were assigned from the germline V gene (reference sequence) as VTNTFY and YDVSTARD. V has 0 bases trimmed and J has 7 bases trimmed; junction bases matching no gene number 3. From its cysteine to its phenylalanine, the CDR3 spans 12 amino acids. The DNA shown is the 36-base CDR3, in frame from base 1. In both library preparation methods, multiplex PCR was run with primers aimed at the conserved V and J regions of the TCR genes. Amplicons were purified, pooled and sequenced on an Illumina MiSeq platform. The authors' analysis ran thus. V(D)J alignment, clonotype assembly and translation were done with MiXCR, while functionality assessment and CDR3 repertoire analyses were done with VDJtools. The IMGT definition of CDR3 was applied, and only productive sequences using functional genes were analyzed, with ORF genes and pseudogenes left out. A custom Python script searched for identical amino acid CDR3s of major clonotypes (frequency >=5%) across all patients and controls. To compare clonotype frequencies between patients and controls, a one-sided non-parametric Wilcoxon test was applied. Public reads were reanalyzed in TCRdb with CATT, and rows carrying the same DNA were merged afterwards. The V and J calls and clone size come from TCRdb's table, not from the authors' own analysis. This sample holds under 2,500 gamma-chain clones; 15% to 20% were observed only once. Clones ranked in the top ten supply 50% to 60% of the sample.

Genomic DNA from peripheral blood mononuclear cells isolated from patients and controls was used for TCR sequencing. A median age of about 70 years was recorded for the sequenced patients, of whom a few were male and roughly six were female. Patients were recruited at a single hematology unit in Padova, Italy, and were reclassified as T-LGLL or HSTCL according to 2017 WHO criteria. All patient samples were collected while patients were off therapy or before therapy. Results the study describes overall, beyond this receptor: Control T cells likely spanned varied maturation stages, while leukemic cells were skewed toward terminal effectors, potentially limiting patient-control comparisons. Major clones in indolent patients were dominated by Vgamma9-JgammaP and Vdelta2-Ddelta3-Jdelta1 rearrangements, whereas these rearrangements were absent in symptomatic patients, in whom less common gene combinations were used. When whole repertoires were clustered, gamma repertoires from patients grouped apart from those of healthy controls, but delta repertoires did not separate between the groups. It was noted by the authors that NGS specificity may be reduced at low frequencies, so confirmation of the public or private nature of leukemic clones is needed. Almost every major gamma and delta clonotype in patients was public, meaning shared with at least one healthy donor, and only two gamma clonotypes were private to disease.

This clone was counted only a few times. The specificity of this receptor is unknown. No per-base quality is available; no much larger clone lies one base away. This sequence originates from a human donor with gamma-delta T-cell large granular lymphocyte leukemia. Sequencing was done on a sample of blood. The chain uses TRGV3 and TRGJ1 or TRGJ2. Here the J gene was assigned by germline matching of the DNA, as TCRdb has none. The sequence in DNA is TGTGCCACCTGGGACAGGAGCTATAAGAAACTCTTT. Its protein is CATWDRSYKKLF.